Below, 32 T cell receptor beta chains from the same sample are listed, as sequenced in a study of cytomegalovirus exposure and HLA in healthy donors (TCRdb year 2017). To prepare the library, the immunoSEQ multiplex PCR assay was applied. A mixture of 60 forward primers for TCR Vbeta segments and 13 reverse primers for TCR Jbeta segments was used in the multiplex PCR. Held by TCRdb, this immuneACCESS table contains in-frame sequences only and omits some clones. Under half of the omission traces to an unresolved V gene where checked; the cause of the rest is unknown. This sample holds 110,000 to 150,000 clones; roughly 78% were observed only once. The top ten hold around 2.9% of the sample. The sample consisted of PBMCs. These receptors came from a female donor in good health and CMV-seronegative.

This clone was recorded only once. The genes are TRBV29-1 and TRBJ1-2; 7 positions match TRBD1. V was pared by 7 bases and J by 5 bases, with 4 bases of the junction left unmatched. CDR3 length: 11 residues. The germline gives CDR1 SQVTM, CDR2 ANQGSEA. This CDR3 reads CSGRTGYGYTF. The CDR3 nucleotides read TGCAGCGGAAGGACAGGATATGGCTACACCTTC. Full variable domain (missing parts from reference TRBV29-1 and TRBJ1-2): SAVISQKPSRDICQRGTSLTIQCQVDSQVTMMFWYRQQPGQSLTLIATANQGSEATYESGFVIDKFPISRPNLTFSTLTVSNMSPEDSSIYLCSGRTGYGYTFGSGTRLTVV.

The sample holds one count of this clone. This sequence joins TRBV11-2 and TRBJ2-1; TRBD2 matches at 9 bases. The germline V gene encodes CDR1 SGHAT and CDR2 FQNNGV. This CDR3 has 14 amino acids. The trim removed 1 base at V and 9 bases at J, leaving 4 bases unmatched. CDR3 coding DNA: TGTGCCAGCAGCTTAGTGCGGGGGGGCCTTGAGCAGTTCTTC. It translates to CASSLVRGGLEQFF.

The rearrangement uses TRBV27 and TRBJ1-3, with a tentative D call TRBD1 (6 bases). The CDR3 has 13 residues. Deletions cut 5 bases from V and 4 bases from J, with 9 bases between. Germline loops: CDR1 MNHEY, CDR2 SMNVEV (reference sequence). The CDR3 DNA reads as TGTGCCAGCAGTACAGGGAGAGGAAACACCATATATTTT. It codes for CASSTGRGNTIYF.

This rearrangement joins TRBV29-1 to TRBJ2-1; 14 bases fit TRBD2. V lost 7 bases and J lost 2; bases outside the gene matches: 4. The CDR3 covers 15 residues. Germline V gives CDR1 SQVTM, CDR2 ANQGSEA. The CDR3: CSALTSGRAYNEQFF. CDR3 coding DNA: TGCAGCGCTCTGACTAGCGGGAGGGCCTACAATGAGCAGTTCTTC.

The chain joins TRBV2 to TRBJ2-7; 10 nucleotides align to TRBD2. Germline lookup yields CDR1 SNHLY and CDR2 FYNNEI. The CDR3 is 14 amino acids. With V trimmed by 8 bases and J by 6 bases, 10 bases remained unmatched. The DNA for the CDR3 is TGTGCCAGCTCGTGGTCTCTAGCGGGAGTCGAGCAGTACTTC. Amino acid sequence: CASSWSLAGVEQYF. The whole variable domain, filled in from reference TRBV2 and TRBJ2-7, reads EPEVTQTPSHQVTQMGQEVILRCVPISNHLYFYWYRQILGQKVEFLVSFYNNEISEKSEIFDDQFSVERPDGSNFTLKIRSTKLEDSAMYFCASSWSLAGVEQYFGPGTRLTVT.

The V gene is TRBV14, the J gene TRBJ2-5; 8 nucleotides agree with TRBD2. The CDR3 has 16 amino acids. Germline CDR1 SGHDN, CDR2 FVKESK. Trimming removed 3 bases from V and 5 bases from J; junction bases left unmatched: 11. The CDR3 sequence: CASSHRRAGAWETQYF. CDR3 DNA sequence: TGTGCCAGCAGCCATAGACGAGCGGGGGCCTGGGAGACCCAGTACTTC.

CDR3 in DNA: TGTGCCAGCAGCCGACTAGCCGTGGAGGCCAAAAACATTCAGTACTTC. Residues: CASSRLAVEAKNIQYF. The rearrangement links TRBV5-6 to TRBJ2-4, with TRBD2 identical over 7 bases. Germline values: CDR1 SGHDT, CDR2 YYEEEE. The J segment lost 1 base and the V segment lost 4 bases, leaving 8 bases of the junction unmatched. The CDR3 runs 16 residues.

This sequence joins TRBV29-1 and TRBJ2-7; TRBD1 aligns across 7 bases. CDR1 is SQVTM, CDR2 ANQGSEA, per germline. This CDR3 region has 11 residues. With V trimmed by 5 bases and J by 6 bases, 4 bases remained unmatched. The DNA of the CDR3 is TGCAGCGTTTTAGGGGGCTCCGAGCAGTACTTC. Amino acid sequence: CSVLGGSEQYF.

This clone was seen more than once but under ten times. The chain employs TRBV4-3 and TRBJ1-1; 7 nucleotides line up with TRBD1. V lost 0 bases, J lost 11 bases, and 12 bases stayed unmatched. The CDR3 is made up of 15 amino acids. Germline CDR1 is LGHNA and CDR2 is YSLEER. The CDR3 DNA reads as TGCGCCAGCAGCCAAGATGGGGGTCTGGGACAGTACGCTTTCTTT. Translation: CASSQDGGLGQYAFF.

The CDR3 coding sequence is TGTGCCAGCAGCCCGACAGGTCAGCAAGAAGGCTACACCTTC. Amino acids: CASSPTGQQEGYTF. The chain has TRBV6-5 and TRBJ1-2, with TRBD1 as a possible D gene (6 bases). The V and J ends lost 6 bases and 8 bases respectively, with 19 bases between them. Germline lookup yields CDR1 MNHEY and CDR2 SVGAGI. The CDR3 runs 14 residues.

V gene TRBV6-5 combines with J gene TRBJ2-7, with 9 bases lining up with TRBD2. This CDR3 is built from 15 residues. The V and J ends lost 5 bases and 2 bases, in that order; junction bases with no gene match: 7. CDR1 is MNHEY, CDR2 SVGAGI, per germline. In nucleotides, the CDR3 is TGTGCCAGCAGTAAAGAGCGGGGGGCCCCCTACGAGCAGTACTTC. It specifies CASSKERGAPYEQYF.

V is TRBV5-1 and J is TRBJ1-6; the match to TRBD1 covers 9 bases. Germline-derived CDR1 and CDR2 are SGHRS and YFSETQ. With V trimmed by 2 bases and J by 0 bases, 9 bases remained unmatched. This CDR3 region has 19 residues. CDR3 DNA sequence: TGCGCCAGCAGCTTTAAGCCGGGACAGGGAAGCTCCTATAATTCACCCCTCCACTTT. It translates to CASSFKPGQGSSYNSPLHF.

This clone was seen once. The chain links TRBV11-2 to TRBJ2-1; 8 bases agree with TRBD2. The junction had 9 bases not matched to a gene; V was cut back by 1 base and J by 4 bases. CDR1 is SGHAT and CDR2 is FQNNGV in the germline V gene. The CDR3 covers 17 residues. CDR3 DNA: TGTGCCAGCAGCTTAGCGGGCGGGACTAGACCTTACAATGAGCAGTTCTTC. Translating gives CASSLAGGTRPYNEQFF. The variable domain in full, completed from reference TRBV11-2 and TRBJ2-1, reads EAGVAQSPRYKIIEKRQSVAFWCNPISGHATLYWYQQILGQGPKLLIQFQNNGVVDDSQLPKDRFSAERLKGVDSTLKIQPAKLEDSAVYLCASSLAGGTRPYNEQFFGPGTRLTVL.

This chain connects TRBV21-1 to TRBJ2-2; the table's TRBD2 call for D was not verified on the DNA. TRBV21-1 represents a pseudogene. There are 22 residues in the CDR3. The CDR3: CASSKEPPHPRRLAGDTGELFF. DNA of the CDR3: TGTGCCAGCAGCAAAGAACCCCCCCACCCCAGAAGACTAGCGGGAGACACCGGGGAGCTGTTTTTT.

As regards this clone: The germline gene is not matched at one end of the junction; a read error may be the cause. J is TRBJ1-5 and V is TRBV7-9; the D gene is possibly TRBD1 (5 bases). The CDR3 loop spans 12 amino acids. Looked up from germline, CDR1 is SEHNR and CDR2 is FQNEAQ (reference sequence). Here the CDR3 reads CSSSLVGGPQHF. CDR3 DNA: TGTTCCAGCAGCTTAGTGGGGGGGCCCCAGCATTTT.

The gene calls are TRBV27 and TRBJ1-4; D is ambiguous. The CDR3 runs to 17 residues. Looked up from germline, CDR1 is MNHEY and CDR2 is SMNVEV (reference sequence). V was clipped by 1 base and J by 8 bases, with 20 bases between them. CDR3 DNA sequence: TGTGCCAGCAGTTTATTAGGCCCGGGAGGTTATACGGAAAAACTGTTTTTT. Translated, it gives CASSLLGPGGYTEKLFF.

Here the CDR3 reads CASSLADNYGYTF. CDR3 coding DNA: TGCGCCAGCAGCTTGGCAGATAACTATGGCTACACCTTC. The V gene is TRBV5-1, the J gene TRBJ1-2; D gene ambiguous. CDR3 length equals 13 residues. The V gene's germline CDR1 is SGHRS and CDR2 YFSETQ. V was trimmed by 0 bases and J by 1 base, leaving 4 bases between them.

This clone was detected only a few times. The V gene is TRBV5-1, the J gene TRBJ1-1; D not certain. The CDR3 runs 14 residues. Trimming took 4 bases from V and 2 from J, leaving 12 bases between them. Germline values: CDR1 SGHRS, CDR2 YFSETQ. Here the CDR3 reads CASSTSLVNTEAFF. The CDR3 DNA reads as TGCGCCAGCAGCACATCCCTGGTAAACACTGAAGCTTTCTTT. The full variable domain, completed using reference TRBV5-1 and TRBJ1-1, is KAGVTQTPRYLIKTRGQQVTLSCSPISGHRSVSWYQQTPGQGLQFLFEYFSETQRNKGNFPGRFSGRQFSNSRSEMNVSTLELGDSALYLCASSTSLVNTEAFFGQGTRLTVV.

The chain joins TRBV5-1 to TRBJ2-5, with 10 bases aligning to TRBD2. The J call may be in error: the DNA end matches TRBJ2-7 better. Germline assignment: CDR1 SGHRS and CDR2 YFSETQ. The CDR3 covers 16 residues. CDR3 DNA sequence: TGCGCCAGCAGTTACGCCGCTAGCGGGAGATCCTACGAGCAGTACTTC. Translating gives CASSYAASGRSYEQYF.

V gene TRBV28 combines with J gene TRBJ1-5; 9 bases fit TRBD1. The length of the CDR3 is 16 residues. Germline values: CDR1 MDHEN, CDR2 SYDVKM. With 6 bases clipped from V and 5 bases from J, the junction kept 11 bases outside the gene matches. The CDR3 DNA is TGTGCCAGCAGATCCAGCGGGACAGGGAGGGATCAGCCCCAGCATTTT. It codes for CASRSSGTGRDQPQHF. The full variable domain, completed using reference TRBV28 and TRBJ1-5, is DVKVTQSSRYLVKRTGEKVFLECVQDMDHENMFWYRQDPGLGLRLIYFSYDVKMKEKGDIPEGYSVSREKKERFSLILESASTNQTSMYLCASRSSGTGRDQPQHFGDGTRLSIL.

This chain connects TRBV11-1 to TRBJ2-7; D might be TRBD2 (6 bases). Trimming removed 2 bases from V and 5 bases from J, with 19 bases in between. The germline V gene encodes CDR1 SGHAT and CDR2 FQDESV (reference sequence). This CDR3 contains 16 residues. The CDR3 sequence: CASSLSVTGAGNEQYF. In nucleotides, the CDR3 is TGTGCCAGCAGCTTAAGCGTGACGGGAGCTGGGAACGAGCAGTACTTC.

Here the CDR3 reads CASSPPGQGAYEQYF. The CDR3 coding sequence is TGTGCCAGCAGCCCCCCGGGACAGGGGGCTTACGAGCAGTACTTC. The chain couples TRBV5-8 to TRBJ2-7; TRBD1 matches at 12 bases. Germline V gives CDR1 SGHTS, CDR2 YDEGEE. The CDR3 is made up of 15 amino acids. V gave up 4 bases and J gave up 4 bases; unmatched junction bases: 6.

This chain links TRBV29-1 with TRBJ1-2; 8 bases match TRBD1. CDR3 length: 17 amino acids. Germline loops: CDR1 SQVTM, CDR2 ANQGSEA. Trimming removed 0 bases from V and 5 bases from J; junction bases left unmatched: 14. The CDR3 nucleotides read TGCAGCGTTGAAGATTTATTGGGGGGCAGGGGGCTTTATGGCTACACCTTC. It encodes CSVEDLLGGRGLYGYTF.

A single count supports this clone. The V gene is TRBV28, the J gene TRBJ2-7; D might be TRBD2 (5 bases). The length of the CDR3 is 15 residues. CDR1 is MDHEN and CDR2 is SYDVKM in the germline V gene. The V end lost 7 bases, the J end lost 7 bases, and 23 bases lay between the germline ends. The CDR3 region has the DNA TGTGCCAGCAAGGGAATGGCAGAGGGTTATTTAGAGCAGTACTTC. This gives the protein CASKGMAEGYLEQYF.

Notes on this clone: The germline gene is not matched at one end of the junction; a read error may be the cause. The chain carries TRBV5-1 and TRBJ2-6; the match to TRBD1 covers 10 bases. CDR3 size: 16 residues. CDR1 is SGHRS, CDR2 YFSETQ, per germline. The chain's CDR3 is CASRPTGGSGANVLPF. Written as DNA, the CDR3 is TGCGCCAGCAGACCGACAGGGGGCTCTGGGGCCAACGTCCTGCCTTTC.

The gene calls are TRBV11-2 and TRBJ1-3, with D unresolved. The CDR3 is 15 amino acids. Between the trimmed V and J ends, which lost 5 bases and 3 bases, there was a span of 14 bases. Germline CDR1 SGHAT, CDR2 FQNNGV. The CDR3 DNA sequence: TGTGCCAGCAGCCGCGGGGTAGGAGATGGAAACACCATATATTTT. Protein: CASSRGVGDGNTIYF.

This clone has more than one count but fewer than ten. The V call is TRBV2, the J call TRBJ2-1, with 7 bases identical to TRBD2. Per the germline V gene, CDR1 is SNHLY and CDR2 is FYNNEI. J gave up 2 bases and V 8 bases, and 6 bases lay outside the gene matches. The CDR3 is made up of 14 amino acids. CDR3 in amino acids: CASQAGRTYNEQFF. In nucleotides, the CDR3 is TGTGCCAGCCAAGCGGGAAGGACCTACAATGAGCAGTTCTTC.

The genes are TRBV7-8 and TRBJ2-1, with D perhaps TRBD2 (6 bases). The germline V gene encodes CDR1 SGHVS and CDR2 FQNEAQ. The CDR3 contains 16 residues. Trimming took off 1 base at V and 7 bases at J, with 17 bases between the two ends. The CDR3 sequence is CASSLEVAGWGNEQFF. The CDR3 coding sequence is TGTGCCAGCAGCTTAGAGGTGGCGGGATGGGGGAATGAGCAGTTCTTC.

V and J are TRBV5-1 and TRBJ1-1; D is unclear. CDR3 length: 16 amino acids. Trimming pared 2 bases from V and 1 base from J, leaving 15 bases between. Germline V lookup: CDR1 SGHRS, CDR2 YFSETQ. The CDR3 region is CASSFQEGVGNTEAFF. In nucleotides, the CDR3 is TGCGCCAGCAGCTTTCAGGAAGGCGTGGGGAACACTGAAGCTTTCTTT.

Regarding this clone: The junction departs from germline at one end; a sequencing error may be responsible. This chain links TRBV5-4 with TRBJ1-1; D unresolved. The CDR3 runs to 13 residues. Looked up from germline, CDR1 is SGHNT and CDR2 is YYREEE (reference sequence). The CDR3 sequence: CASSLNMNPEAFF. CDR3 in DNA: TGTGCCAGCAGCTTAAACATGAACCCTGAAGCTTTCTTT.

The genes are TRBV21-1 and TRBJ2-2; the table's D call, TRBD1, was not checked against the DNA. TRBV21-1 constitutes a pseudogene. CDR3 length: 20 residues. The chain's CDR3 is CASSKGAIVWQPANTGELFF. The CDR3 DNA reads TGTGCCAGCAGCAAGGGGGCGATTGTGTGGCAGCCGGCGAACACCGGGGAGCTGTTTTTT.

The chain employs TRBV6-6 and TRBJ1-1; D gene unclear. The CDR3 runs to 13 residues. Germline lookup yields CDR1 MNHNY and CDR2 SVGAGI (reference sequence). Between the trimmed V and J ends, which lost 7 bases and 4 bases, there was a span of 13 bases. The CDR3 region is CASTQRVITEAFF. The DNA of the CDR3 is TGTGCCAGCACCCAGAGGGTCATCACTGAAGCTTTCTTT.